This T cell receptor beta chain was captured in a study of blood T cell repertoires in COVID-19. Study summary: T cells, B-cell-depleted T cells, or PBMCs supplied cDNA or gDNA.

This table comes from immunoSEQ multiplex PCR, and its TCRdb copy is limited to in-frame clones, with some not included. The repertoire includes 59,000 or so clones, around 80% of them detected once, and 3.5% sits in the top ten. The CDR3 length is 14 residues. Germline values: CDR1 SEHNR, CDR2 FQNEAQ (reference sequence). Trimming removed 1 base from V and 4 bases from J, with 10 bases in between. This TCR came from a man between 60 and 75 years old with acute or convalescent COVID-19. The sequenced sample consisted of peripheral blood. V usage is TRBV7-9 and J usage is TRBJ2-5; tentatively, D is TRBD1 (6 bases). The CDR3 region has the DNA TGTGCCAGCAGCTTAGGACAGGCGGTAGAGACCCAGTACTTC. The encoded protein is CASSLGQAVETQYF.